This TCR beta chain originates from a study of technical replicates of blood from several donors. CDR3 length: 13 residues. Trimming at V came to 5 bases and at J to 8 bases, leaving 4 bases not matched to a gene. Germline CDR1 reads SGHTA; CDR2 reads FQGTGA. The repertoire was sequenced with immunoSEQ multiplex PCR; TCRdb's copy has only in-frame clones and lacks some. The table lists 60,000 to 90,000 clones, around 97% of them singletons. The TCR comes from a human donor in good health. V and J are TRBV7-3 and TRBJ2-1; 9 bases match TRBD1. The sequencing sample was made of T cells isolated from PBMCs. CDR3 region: CASSMTGGHEQFF. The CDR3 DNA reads TGTGCCAGCAGCATGACAGGGGGGCATGAGCAGTTCTTC.